One sample yielded the 21 T cell receptor beta chains listed below, sequenced in a study of blood T cell repertoires in COVID-19. The repertoire was sequenced with immunoSEQ multiplex PCR; TCRdb's copy has only in-frame clones and lacks some. The sample carries 250,000 to 300,000 clones, about nine tenths recorded once. The sample was PBMCs or T cells enriched from blood (not recorded which). These TCRs come from a woman in her forties with acute COVID-19.

CDR3 sequence reads: CATSRGGTRAGDPDTQYF. CDR3 bases: TGTGCCACCAGCAGAGGTGGTACAAGAGCGGGGGACCCAGATACGCAGTATTTT. The V and J genes are TRBV15 and TRBJ2-3; TRBD2 agrees at 8 bases. The J segment lost 4 bases and the V segment lost 1 base, leaving 13 bases of the junction unmatched. The germline gives CDR1 LNHNV, CDR2 YYDKDF (reference sequence). The CDR3 has 18 amino acids.

The chain links TRBV15 to TRBJ2-2; tentative D call: TRBD2 (7 bases). CDR3 size: 17 residues. V lost 1 base and J 5 bases, leaving 17 bases between the germline ends. Germline V CDR1 and CDR2: LNHNV, YYDKDF (reference sequence). CDR3 in amino acids: CATSRARAGRGTGELFF. The CDR3 DNA reads as TGTGCCACCAGCAGAGCGAGGGCAGGGAGGGGGACCGGGGAGCTGTTTTTT. The whole variable domain, filled in from reference TRBV15 and TRBJ2-2, reads DAMVIQNPRYQVTQFGKPVTLSCSQTLNHNVMYWYQQKSSQAPKLLFHYYDKDFNNEADTPDNFQSRRPNTSFCFLDIRSPGLGDTAMYLCATSRARAGRGTGELFFGEGSRLTVL.

The chain uses TRBV10-3 and TRBJ1-3; tentatively, D is TRBD1 (6 bases). Trimming left V 6 bases short and J 3 bases short, with 15 bases between. The CDR3 totals 15 residues. Germline V CDR1 and CDR2: ENHRY, SYGVKD. This CDR3 is CAIRRQAGGGNTIYF. The CDR3 region has the DNA TGTGCCATCAGAAGACAGGCTGGAGGTGGAAACACCATATATTTT.

This clone has just one count. This chain connects TRBV4-1 to TRBJ2-7, with a weak D call TRBD1 (5 bases). V lost 1 base and J 1 base, leaving 8 bases between the germline ends. Germline CDR1 is MGHRA and CDR2 is YSYEKL. The CDR3 length is 14 residues. The CDR3 here is CASSQVGESYEQYF. In nucleotides, the CDR3 is TGCGCCAGCAGCCAAGTAGGGGAATCCTACGAGCAGTACTTC.

This clone appeared a single time. The same CDR3 arises from other DNA sequences in this sample as well. V and J are TRBV5-1 and TRBJ2-7, with 7 nucleotides matching TRBD1. The germline CDR1 and CDR2 sequences are SGHRS and YFSETQ. This CDR3 is built from 14 residues. Unmatched junction bases numbered 2, after V lost 0 bases and J lost 2 bases. CDR3 coding DNA: TGCGCCAGCAGCTTGGGGACAGGAGCCTACGAGCAGTACTTC. Translation gives CASSLGTGAYEQYF.

This clone was seen a single time. The J gene is TRBJ2-3, the V gene TRBV5-1, with 12 bases fitting TRBD2. V was clipped by 4 bases and J by 1 base; unmatched bases: 4. The CDR3 runs to 16 residues. Germline CDR1 is SGHRS and CDR2 is YFSETQ. CDR3: CASSARTSGGTDTQYF. The DNA for the CDR3 is TGCGCCAGCAGCGCCCGGACTAGCGGGGGCACAGATACGCAGTATTTT.

The chain has TRBV7-2 and TRBJ1-3; D might be TRBD1 (6 bases). Germline CDR1 reads SGHTA; CDR2 reads FQGNSA. The CDR3 loop spans 16 amino acids. V was clipped by 5 bases and J by 0 bases, with 14 bases between them. CDR3 sequence: CASSPRTAYSGNTIYF. The DNA of the CDR3 is TGTGCCAGCAGCCCCAGGACAGCTTACTCTGGAAACACCATATATTTT.

The count of this clone is one. The V gene is TRBV19, the J gene TRBJ1-2, with a weak D call TRBD1 (6 bases). V dropped 9 bases and J dropped 4 bases, with 18 bases sitting between them. The CDR3 contains 14 residues. CDR1 is LNHDA and CDR2 is SQIVND in the germline V gene (reference sequence). The CDR3: CASTQTGTRYGYTF. DNA for the CDR3: TGTGCCAGCACCCAAACCGGGACACGCTATGGCTACACCTTC.

This chain links TRBV9 with TRBJ2-2, with D uncertain. The germline V gene encodes CDR1 SGDLS and CDR2 YYNGEE. Trimming took off 4 bases at V and 5 bases at J, with 9 bases between the two ends. The CDR3 has 13 residues. CDR3 region: CASSPTATGELFF. The CDR3 bases are TGTGCCAGCAGCCCGACTGCTACCGGGGAGCTGTTTTTT.

Worth noting for this clone: At one end, the junction sequence differs from germline, possibly due to a read error. The chain links TRBV7-9 to TRBJ2-7, with 8 bases fitting TRBD1. The CDR3 totals 13 residues. Germline values: CDR1 SEHNR, CDR2 FQNEAQ (reference sequence). The CDR3 spells CASSQTQTGVKVF. DNA for the CDR3: TGTGCCAGCAGCCAAACCCAGACAGGGGTCAAGGTCTTC.

The chain has TRBV25-1 and TRBJ2-2, with 10 bases fitting TRBD1. V lost 1 base and J lost 5; bases outside the gene matches: 1. The germline gives CDR1 MGHDK, CDR2 SYGVNS. This CDR3 has 15 amino acids. The CDR3 nucleotides are TGTGCCAGCAGTGAATGGACAGGGGGGACCGGGGAGCTGTTTTTT. This encodes CASSEWTGGTGELFF.

The chain uses TRBV7-3 and TRBJ1-1; the D is unclear. This CDR3 is 15 amino acids long. CDR1 is SGHTA and CDR2 is FQGTGA in the germline V gene. Trimming cost V 5 bases and J 0 bases, with 13 bases left between them. CDR3 sequence reads: CASSLEGLMNTEAFF. CDR3 DNA: TGTGCCAGCAGCCTGGAGGGTTTGATGAACACTGAAGCTTTCTTT.

The chain links TRBV2 to TRBJ1-4, with D possibly being TRBD1 (5 bases). The CDR3 has 14 amino acids. Germline V CDR1 and CDR2: SNHLY, FYNNEI. V dropped 3 bases and J dropped 7 bases, with 12 bases sitting between them. The CDR3 coding sequence is TGTGCCAGCAGTGAGCAGGGCCGGCGTGAAAAACTGTTTTTT. Amino acid sequence: CASSEQGRREKLFF.

The V call is TRBV27, the J call TRBJ2-7, with 8 bases fitting TRBD2. The CDR3 is 15 residues long. Losses at the gene ends were 2 bases for V and 2 bases for J; bases not matched to a gene: 5. Germline V gene lookup returns CDR1 MNHEY and CDR2 SMNVEV (reference sequence). In DNA form, the CDR3 reads TGTGCCAGCAGTTTAGCGGGAGGCAGCACCTACGAGCAGTACTTC. Translated, it gives CASSLAGGSTYEQYF.

This rearrangement joins TRBV27 to TRBJ1-5; D gene unclear. The CDR3 has 15 amino acids. Trimming took 5 bases from V and 0 from J, leaving 11 bases between them. Germline V gene sequence: CDR1 MNHEY, CDR2 SMNVEV (reference sequence). In DNA, the CDR3 is TGTGCCAGCAGTGCGTACAGCTATAGCAATCAGCCCCAGCATTTT. This codes for CASSAYSYSNQPQHF.

The chain combines TRBV7-9 with TRBJ1-4; 8 nucleotides agree with TRBD1. The germline V gene encodes CDR1 SEHNR and CDR2 FQNEAQ (reference sequence). After removal of 5 bases from V and 7 bases from J, the junction contained 9 bases not matched to a gene. The CDR3 extends over 15 amino acids. The CDR3 here is CASSPGQTGGEKLFF. CDR3 nucleotide sequence: TGTGCCAGCAGCCCTGGTCAAACAGGGGGTGAAAAACTGTTTTTT.

V is TRBV5-6 and J is TRBJ1-2; possible D gene TRBD1, 5 bases. This CDR3 spans 14 amino acids. V dropped 4 bases and J dropped 4 bases, with 14 bases sitting between them. Looked up from germline, CDR1 is SGHDT and CDR2 is YYEEEE. CDR3 DNA: TGTGCCAGCAGCGTGCGGGGCGCGGGCTATGGCTACACCTTC. Translation gives CASSVRGAGYGYTF.

The chain employs TRBV28 and TRBJ1-2; 8 positions match TRBD1. V gave up 3 bases and J gave up 7 bases; unmatched junction bases: 4. The V gene's germline CDR1 is MDHEN and CDR2 SYDVKM. The CDR3 loop spans 13 amino acids. CDR3 loop: CASSFRGLSGYTF. CDR3 DNA: TGTGCCAGCAGTTTCAGGGGGCTCTCTGGCTACACCTTC.

The chain recombines TRBV15 with TRBJ2-7; weak D call: TRBD2 (6 bases). CDR3 length: 15 residues. Germline V gives CDR1 LNHNV, CDR2 YYDKDF (reference sequence). V dropped 0 bases and J dropped 2 bases, with 11 bases sitting between them. CDR3 residues: CATSRDVGGAYEQYF. CDR3 bases: TGTGCCACCAGCAGAGATGTCGGAGGGGCCTACGAGCAGTACTTC. The variable domain in full, with the rest retrieved from reference TRBV15 and TRBJ2-7, is DAMVIQNPRYQVTQFGKPVTLSCSQTLNHNVMYWYQQKSSQAPKLLFHYYDKDFNNEADTPDNFQSRRPNTSFCFLDIRSPGLGDTAMYLCATSRDVGGAYEQYFGPGTRLTVT.

The chain uses TRBV6-1 and TRBJ2-4; 7 bases are shared with TRBD2. With 0 bases clipped from V and 9 bases from J, the junction kept 5 bases outside the gene matches. This CDR3 spans 14 amino acids. Germline V lookup: CDR1 MNHNS, CDR2 SASEGT. As DNA, the CDR3 is TGTGCCAGCAGTGAAGCGCTGGGGGGGATCATTCAGTACTTC. Encoded protein: CASSEALGGIIQYF.

The V and J genes are TRBV5-1 and TRBJ1-2; D is unclear. Germline V lookup: CDR1 SGHRS, CDR2 YFSETQ. V was clipped by 0 bases and J by 6 bases, with 12 bases between them. This CDR3 contains 14 residues. CDR3 amino acids: CASSLGYTGDGYTF. CDR3 DNA: TGCGCCAGCAGCTTGGGTTATACGGGAGATGGCTACACCTTC.